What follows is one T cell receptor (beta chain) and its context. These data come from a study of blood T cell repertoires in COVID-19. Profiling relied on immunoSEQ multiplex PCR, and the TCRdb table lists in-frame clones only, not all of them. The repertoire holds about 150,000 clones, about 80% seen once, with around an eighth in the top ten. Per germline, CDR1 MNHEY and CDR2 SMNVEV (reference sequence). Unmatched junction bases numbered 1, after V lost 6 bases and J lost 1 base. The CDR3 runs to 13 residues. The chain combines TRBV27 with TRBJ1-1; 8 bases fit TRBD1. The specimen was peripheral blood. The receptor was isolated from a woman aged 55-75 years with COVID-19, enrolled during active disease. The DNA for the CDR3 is TGTGCCAGCAGAGACAGGGGGAACACTGAAGCTTTCTTT. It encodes CASRDRGNTEAFF.